This TCR beta chain appears in the sequencing data of a study of T cells in Graves' hyperthyroidism and ophthalmopathy. Regarding the study as a whole: Ophthalmopathy stood apart from stable hyperthyroidism in a 13 V-J model. A median about 6 months before onset, the model predicted ophthalmopathy. Blood shared most expanded thyroid clonotypes above 0.001.

This CDR3 comprises 13 residues. The germline V and J ends were trimmed by 4 bases and 3 bases, with 9 bases remaining between them. RNA transcripts were the template for amplifying TCR beta CDR3 regions. Primed by the HTBI set, a first-round RT-PCR was run on the TCR CDR3. TCRdb processed the multiplex PCR reads anew with MiXCR; each CDR3 protein has one entry. The table has 450,000 to 700,000 distinct CDR3 sequences, 35% to 55% seen once; the top ten hold around 8%. Note on this clonotype: Its cognate antigen is unknown.

This sequence joins TRBV12-3 or TRBV12-4 and TRBJ1-1; D is ambiguous. Sequencing was done on a sample of peripheral blood or thyroid tissue (not recorded which). The sequence came from a woman under 30 with Graves' hyperthyroidism. The CDR3 loop reads CASSSYRDTEAFF. CDR3 nucleotides: TGTGCCAGCAGTTCGTACCGGGACACTGAAGCTTTCTTT.